The 17 T cell receptor beta chains listed next were all sequenced from one sample in a study of blood T cells in healthy people across ages. The authors ran a second PCR of about 6 to 11 cycles using a sample-barcoded 5' primer and a J-beta primer mix. TCRdb redid the calling of the 5' RACE reads with MiXCR, one entry per CDR3 protein. The table has roughly 1.9 million distinct CDR3 sequences, roughly two fifths seen once. Specimen: blood. These TCRs come from a human donor in good health.

The rearrangement links TRBV13 to TRBJ2-7; TRBD1 or TRBD2 may be the D gene (5 bases each). Germline CDR1 reads PRHDT; CDR2 reads FYEKMQ (reference sequence). V dropped 0 bases and J dropped 4 bases, with 19 bases sitting between them. CDR3 length: 17 amino acids. CDR3 protein: CASSLGPGTPLTYEQYF. The CDR3 nucleotides read TGTGCCAGCAGCTTAGGCCCAGGGACCCCGTTAACATACGAGCAGTACTTC.

The rearrangement joins TRBV6-1 to TRBJ1-5, with D maybe TRBD1 (6 bases). The V and J ends lost 1 base and 9 bases respectively, with 16 bases between them. Germline V gene data show CDR1 as MNHNS and CDR2 as SASEGT. The CDR3 has 15 residues. This CDR3 reads CASSEDPDRHPPQHF. Here the CDR3 DNA reads TGTGCCAGCAGTGAAGACCCCGACAGGCATCCGCCCCAGCATTTT.

As regards this clonotype: This sequence may be a read error, since a much larger clone differs from it by one base. The CDR3 here is CASRSGGFTDTQYF. In DNA, the CDR3 is TGTGCCAGCAGGTCAGGGGGTTTCACAGATACGCAGTATTTT. The rearrangement links TRBV12-3 or TRBV12-4 to TRBJ2-3, with TRBD1 identical over 7 bases. The length of the CDR3 is 14 residues. V lost 6 bases, J lost 2 bases, and 5 bases stayed unmatched.

Notes on this clonotype: The junction does not match germline at one end; this may be a read error. CDR3 nucleotide sequence: TGTGTCAGCAGCGGGGGGACTGGCTACACCTTC. Translated, it gives CVSSGGTGYTF. The chain carries TRBV11-2 and TRBJ1-2; D possibly corresponds to TRBD1 (5 bases). This CDR3 comprises 11 residues. Germline assignment: CDR1 SGHAT and CDR2 FQNNGV.

This clonotype was counted once. V usage is TRBV4-1 and J usage is TRBJ1-1; possible D gene TRBD1, 5 bases. The length of the CDR3 is 15 residues. V was pared by 1 base and J by 10 bases, with 19 bases between. Germline values: CDR1 MGHRA, CDR2 YSYEKL. The CDR3 protein is CASSQGQGLVVGAFF. The CDR3, as DNA: TGCGCCAGCAGCCAAGGGCAGGGATTAGTCGTAGGAGCTTTCTTT.

The chain combines TRBV7-2 with TRBJ2-7; 7 bases agree with TRBD1. The CDR3 spans 14 residues. V was clipped by 5 bases and J by 4 bases; unmatched bases: 8. Germline CDR1 and CDR2: SGHTA and FQGNSA. CDR3 in DNA: TGTGCCAGCAGCATATCCGGGACAGATTACGAGCAGTACTTC. Translated, it gives CASSISGTDYEQYF.

The CDR3 DNA is TGCGCCAGCAGCTTGGAGGGGCAGGGAGATGGCTACACCTTC. Its protein product is CASSLEGQGDGYTF. The rearrangement joins TRBV5-1 to TRBJ1-2; the D gene is possibly TRBD1 (5 bases). V was clipped by 0 bases and J by 6 bases, with 12 bases between them. This CDR3 spans 14 amino acids. From germline, CDR1 is SGHRS and CDR2 YFSETQ.

The chain employs TRBV5-5 and TRBJ2-7, with 7 bases lining up with TRBD1. The V segment lost 4 bases and the J segment 4 bases; nucleotides outside the gene matches: 8. Germline V gene sequence: CDR1 SGHKS, CDR2 YYEKEE (reference sequence). This CDR3 has 14 amino acids. The CDR3 reads CASSKGDSFYEQYF. The CDR3 DNA follows: TGTGCCAGCAGCAAAGGGGACAGTTTTTACGAGCAGTACTTC.

This chain connects TRBV7-9 to TRBJ2-4; 9 bases are a match to TRBD1. Judging by the DNA end, TRBJ2-7 fits better; the J call may be wrong. Germline V gives CDR1 SEHNR, CDR2 FQNEAQ (reference sequence). This CDR3 is 17 amino acids long. The CDR3 DNA reads TGTGCCAGCAGCTTGCTTCCCTCGGGGACAGGGTCGTACGAGCAGTACTTC. This gives the protein CASSLLPSGTGSYEQYF.

This chain connects TRBV29-1 to TRBJ1-1, with a tentative D call TRBD1 (6 bases). The germline V and J ends were trimmed by 6 bases and 1 base, with 12 bases remaining between them. Germline CDR1 reads SQVTM; CDR2 reads ANQGSEA. The CDR3 consists of 13 residues. CDR3 DNA sequence: TGCAGCGTGCTCGGACAGCCGAACACTGAAGCTTTCTTT. Protein sequence: CSVLGQPNTEAFF.

V and J are TRBV5-5 and TRBJ1-2; possible D gene TRBD1, 5 bases. V lost 0 bases to trimming and J lost 7 bases, with 19 bases between them. Looked up from germline, CDR1 is SGHKS and CDR2 is YYEKEE (reference sequence). This CDR3 is 16 amino acids long. The DNA of the CDR3 is TGTGCCAGCAGCTTGGACGGTTCAGGGAGATCTCGTGGCTACACCTTC. The encoded protein is CASSLDGSGRSRGYTF.

This sequence joins TRBV11-2 and TRBJ1-1; D is uncertain. Germline CDR1 is SGHAT and CDR2 is FQNNGV. This CDR3 contains 14 residues. Trimming removed 5 bases at V and 1 base at J, with 11 bases between. In DNA form, the CDR3 reads TGTGCCAGCAGCCCGGCACTGGGGAACACTGAAGCTTTCTTT. Protein sequence: CASSPALGNTEAFF. Full variable domain (rest looked up from reference TRBV11-2 and TRBJ1-1): EAGVAQSPRYKIIEKRQSVAFWCNPISGHATLYWYQQILGQGPKLLIQFQNNGVVDDSQLPKDRFSAERLKGVDSTLKIQPAKLEDSAVYLCASSPALGNTEAFFGQGTRLTVV.

The chain carries TRBV5-1 and TRBJ2-7, with D tentatively TRBD1 (5 bases). V was trimmed by 4 bases and J by 0 bases, leaving 14 bases between them. CDR3 length equals 15 residues. CDR1 SGHRS and CDR2 YFSETQ come from the germline V gene. The CDR3 DNA reads TGCGCCAGCAGCGTCGACAGAGAAGCCTCCTACGAGCAGTACTTC. Translated: CASSVDREASYEQYF.

J is TRBJ2-1 and V is TRBV29-1, with 8 bases that match TRBD1. This CDR3 spans 13 amino acids. J gave up 8 bases and V 3 bases, and 6 bases lay outside the gene matches. Germline V gene data show CDR1 as SQVTM and CDR2 as ANQGSEA. CDR3: CSVDRGLYDEQFF. The CDR3 DNA sequence: TGCAGCGTTGACAGGGGGCTTTACGATGAGCAGTTCTTC.

The gene calls are TRBV15 and TRBJ2-1, with D uncertain. There are 15 residues in the CDR3. Germline assignment: CDR1 LNHNV and CDR2 YYDKDF (reference sequence). V dropped 1 base and J dropped 4 bases, with 11 bases sitting between them. CDR3 sequence reads: CATSRAGEKYNEQFF. In DNA, the CDR3 is TGTGCCACCAGCAGAGCTGGGGAAAAATACAATGAGCAGTTCTTC.

The J gene is TRBJ2-3, the V gene TRBV5-1; D gene uncertain. The V gene lost 2 bases and the J gene lost 5 bases, with 12 bases spanning the gap. This CDR3 has 14 amino acids. Per germline, CDR1 SGHRS and CDR2 YFSETQ. The CDR3, as DNA: TGCGCCAGCAGCTTTTTAGGATCTGGAGATACGCAGTATTTT. As protein: CASSFLGSGDTQYF.

The CDR3 protein is CASSQGMAQGLRYEQYF. Written as DNA, the CDR3 is TGCGCCAGCAGCCAAGGAATGGCACAGGGATTACGATACGAGCAGTACTTC. V gene TRBV4-1 combines with J gene TRBJ2-7, with D tentatively TRBD1 (6 bases). The CDR3 sequence is 17 residues long. Germline values: CDR1 MGHRA, CDR2 YSYEKL. Trimming took off 1 base at V and 4 bases at J, with 20 bases between the two ends.